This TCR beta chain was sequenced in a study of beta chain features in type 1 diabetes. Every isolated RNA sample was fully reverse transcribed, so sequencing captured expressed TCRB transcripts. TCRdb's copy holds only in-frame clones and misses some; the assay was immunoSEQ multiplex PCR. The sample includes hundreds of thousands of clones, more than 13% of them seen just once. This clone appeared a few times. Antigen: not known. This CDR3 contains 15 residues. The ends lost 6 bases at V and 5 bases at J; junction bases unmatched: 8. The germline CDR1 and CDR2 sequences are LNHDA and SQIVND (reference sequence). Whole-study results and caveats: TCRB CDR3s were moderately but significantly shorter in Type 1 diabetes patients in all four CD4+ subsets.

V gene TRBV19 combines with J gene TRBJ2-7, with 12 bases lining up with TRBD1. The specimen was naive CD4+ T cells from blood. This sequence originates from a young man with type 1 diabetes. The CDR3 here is CASRGLGTGGNEQYF. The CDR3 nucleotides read TGTGCCAGTAGGGGACTCGGGACAGGGGGCAACGAGCAGTACTTC.